The T cell receptor beta chain described here comes from a study of PD-1 blockade in mismatch repair-deficient tumors. General observations from the study: Tumor-resident clones, often absent from pretreatment blood, expanded after pembrolizumab and then contracted.

Every patient had mismatch repair deficiency by PCR or immunohistochemistry. TCR sequencing covered a few patients who responded to pembrolizumab. Germline V gives CDR1 MNHNS, CDR2 SASEGT. Trimming removed 1 base at V and 4 bases at J, with 11 bases between. This CDR3 region has 14 residues. A remark on this clone: What it binds is not known.

Data came from immunoSEQ multiplex PCR; TCRdb stores just in-frame clones and leaves some out. The sample lists about 120,000 clones, 70% to 90% occurring once. The sample here was peripheral blood, taken 44 weeks after starting pembrolizumab. The sequence was collected from an adult with mismatch repair-deficient cancer. The chain carries TRBV6-1 and TRBJ2-7; D might be TRBD1 (5 bases). DNA for the CDR3: TGTGCCAGCAGTGAAGTCTGGGGCCGGTACGAGCAGTACTTC. Translation: CASSEVWGRYEQYF.